The present T cell receptor (beta chain) was sequenced within a study of cytomegalovirus exposure and HLA in healthy donors. Overall study findings and caveats: In a later analysis, an Asian-associated ancestry cluster reportedly showed fewer N-insertions than the roughly 690-donor mean. TCR beta V segments were, for the most part, productive about 87% or about 30% of the time in an earlier analysis. In vitro, three CMV-associated chains proved specific for CMV antigens.

With regard to this clone: Its antigen is unknown.

60 Vbeta and 13 Jbeta primers were used in PCR. Assay: immunoSEQ multiplex PCR; the TCRdb copy retains only in-frame clones and omits some. The sample contains approximately 74,000 clones, 63% of which appear only once. Germline CDR1 is SGHRS and CDR2 is YFSETQ. The CDR3 length is 14 residues. Germline trimming cut 0 bases from V and 6 bases from J; bases unmatched to any gene: 2. The sequence derives from a man younger than 45 in good health and CMV-seropositive. Sequencing was performed on PBMCs. V and J are TRBV5-1 and TRBJ1-2; 10 nucleotides line up with TRBD1. DNA for the CDR3: TGCGCCAGCAGCTTGGGTGGGACAGGGGATGGCTACACCTTC. Protein: CASSLGGTGDGYTF.